This TCR beta chain was sequenced in a study of blood T cell repertoires in COVID-19. Study summary: Whether acute or convalescent, the COVID-19 samples came from the United States, Italy and Spain. PBMCs, B-cell-depleted T cells, or T cells provided the cDNA or gDNA that made up the material.

V lost 5 bases, J lost 7 bases, and 17 bases lay in between. The CDR3 length is 15 residues. Germline CDR1 is MNHEY and CDR2 is SVGAGI. Authors' data handling: Reference gene primer amplification gave nucleated cell count estimates. Libraries were prepared by immunoSEQ multiplex PCR; TCRdb keeps only in-frame clonotypes and omits some of them. V, J and clone size derive from that table, while D and trimming were established from the DNA sequence. Of about 55,000 clones in the sample, roughly 85% were seen once. The TCR sequence derives from a human donor in a cohort sampled during active COVID-19. The sample consisted of peripheral blood. The V gene is TRBV6-5, the J gene TRBJ2-2; tentative D call: TRBD1 (6 bases). Here the CDR3 DNA reads TGTGCCAGCAGTCTTCCCCCCAGGGGCGGCGGGGAGCTGTTTTTT. Its protein product is CASSLPPRGGGELFF.